The clone carrying this T cell receptor beta chain was counted once. Here immunoSEQ multiplex PCR was the method, and the copy in TCRdb shows in-frame clones only, minus some. The sample has some 67,000 clones; more than 85% are singletons. These data come from a study of T cell changes during pregnancy in multiple sclerosis. The material sequenced was peripheral blood, taken in the first trimester of pregnancy. The TCR was taken from a female donor with multiple sclerosis, enrolled in a pregnancy study.

The chain's CDR3 is CAIQYGGGTDGYTF. The CDR3 DNA sequence: TGTGCCATCCAATATGGAGGGGGCACGGATGGCTACACCTTC. This sequence joins TRBV10-3 and TRBJ1-2, with TRBD1 matching 7 bases. CDR1 and CDR2 from the germline V gene are ENHRY and SYGVKD. Germline trimming cut 8 bases from V and 6 bases from J; bases unmatched to any gene: 12. This CDR3 has 14 amino acids.